These 10 T cell receptor beta chains originate from one sample sequenced in a study of T cell responses to AZD1222 COVID-19 vaccine. Repertoires were generated with immunoSEQ multiplex PCR, while TCRdb's copy carries only in-frame clones and drops some. The sample contains about 69,000 clones, approximately 82% of which appear only once. The material sequenced was peripheral blood, taken 28 days after the second AZD1222 dose. The source is an adult who received the AZD1222 COVID-19 vaccine.

The V call is TRBV2, the J call TRBJ2-4, with a weak D call TRBD2 (6 bases). Trimming took 4 bases from V and 1 from J, leaving 11 bases between them. The germline gives CDR1 SNHLY, CDR2 FYNNEI. The CDR3 sequence is 15 residues long. CDR3 loop: CASSGRGPAKNIQYF. DNA of the CDR3: TGTGCCAGCAGTGGGCGGGGACCGGCCAAAAACATTCAGTACTTC.

This chain joins TRBV6-5 and TRBJ1-5; TRBD1 might be the D (5 bases). V lost 7 bases to trimming and J lost 1 base, with 11 bases between them. There are 14 residues in the CDR3. Per the germline V gene, CDR1 is MNHEY and CDR2 is SVGAGI. DNA of the CDR3: TGTGCCAGCATAGGACAAAGGAGCAATCAGCCCCAGCATTTT. Protein product: CASIGQRSNQPQHF.

This clone came up once. V is TRBV4-1 and J is TRBJ2-1; TRBD1 aligns across 7 bases. J lost 4 bases, V lost 3 bases, and 3 bases had no gene match. The CDR3 has 14 amino acids. The V gene's germline CDR1 is MGHRA and CDR2 YSYEKL. The chain's CDR3 is CASSHRDSYNEQFF. CDR3 bases: TGCGCCAGCAGCCATCGGGACAGTTACAATGAGCAGTTCTTC.

This chain links TRBV6-6 with TRBJ1-2; D might be TRBD1 (5 bases). The CDR3 has 14 residues. V was shortened by 4 bases and J by 6 bases, with 15 bases between the two germline ends. Germline V gene lookup returns CDR1 MNHNY and CDR2 SVGAGI (reference sequence). CDR3 sequence reads: CASSSPGRGDGYTF. In nucleotides, the CDR3 is TGTGCCAGCAGTTCCCCCGGACGGGGGGATGGCTACACCTTC.

The chain uses TRBV20-1 and TRBJ2-4; no clear D. CDR3 length: 13 residues. From germline, CDR1 is DFQATT and CDR2 SNEGSKA (reference sequence). The germline V and J ends were trimmed by 3 bases and 1 base, with 7 bases remaining between them. The DNA of the CDR3 is TGCAGTGCTAGTGGGGATGCCAAAAACATTCAGTACTTC. Translation: CSASGDAKNIQYF.

V usage is TRBV7-2 and J usage is TRBJ1-1; 10 nucleotides align to TRBD1. This CDR3 region has 16 residues. Germline loops: CDR1 SGHTA, CDR2 FQGNSA. The trim removed 3 bases at V and 4 bases at J, leaving 8 bases unmatched. CDR3 nucleotide sequence: TGTGCCAGCAGCTTCGGGACAGGGGTTTTGAGCACTGAAGCTTTCTTT. This translates into CASSFGTGVLSTEAFF.

This clone showed up just a few times. This rearrangement joins TRBV27 to TRBJ2-3; no firm D call. The germline gives CDR1 MNHEY, CDR2 SMNVEV (reference sequence). The V gene lost 6 bases and the J gene lost 5 bases, with 9 bases spanning the gap. The CDR3 has 12 residues. CDR3 nucleotide sequence: TGTGCCAGCAGGCTTAGTGGAGATACGCAGTATTTT. This gives the protein CASRLSGDTQYF.

This chain links TRBV2 with TRBJ1-1; 7 bases fit TRBD1. Trimming removed 3 bases from V and 3 bases from J; junction bases left unmatched: 1. Germline CDR1 reads SNHLY; CDR2 reads FYNNEI. The CDR3 totals 13 residues. The DNA of the CDR3 is TGTGCCAGCAGTGACAGGGGGTACACTGAAGCTTTCTTT. Its translation: CASSDRGYTEAFF.

The chain employs TRBV5-1 and TRBJ2-7; D remains unclear. Trimming cost V 0 bases and J 0 bases, with 10 bases left between them. Germline values: CDR1 SGHRS, CDR2 YFSETQ. CDR3 size: 15 residues. CDR3 bases: TGCGCCAGCAGCTTGGACCCCCAGAGCTCCTACGAGCAGTACTTC. Translating gives CASSLDPQSSYEQYF.

This chain uses TRBV19 with TRBJ1-5; 7 nucleotides line up with TRBD1. CDR1 is LNHDA, CDR2 SQIVND, per germline (reference sequence). The junction had 2 bases not matched to a gene; V was cut back by 4 bases and J by 5 bases. The CDR3 runs to 13 residues. The chain's CDR3 is CASSTTGDQPQHF. The CDR3, as DNA: TGTGCCAGTAGTACAACAGGGGATCAGCCCCAGCATTTT.